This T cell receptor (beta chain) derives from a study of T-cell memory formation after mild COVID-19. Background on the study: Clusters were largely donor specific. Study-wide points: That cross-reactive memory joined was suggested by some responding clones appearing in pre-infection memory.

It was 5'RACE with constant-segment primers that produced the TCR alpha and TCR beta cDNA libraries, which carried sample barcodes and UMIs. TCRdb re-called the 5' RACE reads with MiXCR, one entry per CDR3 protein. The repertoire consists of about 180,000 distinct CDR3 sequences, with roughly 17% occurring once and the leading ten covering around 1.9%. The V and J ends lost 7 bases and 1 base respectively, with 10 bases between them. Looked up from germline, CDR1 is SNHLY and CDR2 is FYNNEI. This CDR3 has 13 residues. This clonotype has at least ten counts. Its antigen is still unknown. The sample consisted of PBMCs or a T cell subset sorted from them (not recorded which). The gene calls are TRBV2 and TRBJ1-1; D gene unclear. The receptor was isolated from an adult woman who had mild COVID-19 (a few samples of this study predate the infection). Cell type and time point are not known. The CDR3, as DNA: TGTGCCAGCAAAACGGCCAGGAACACTGAAGCTTTCTTT. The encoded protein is CASKTARNTEAFF.